The rows below give T cell receptor beta chains drawn from one sample of a study of blood T cell repertoires in COVID-19. Some clones are missing from TCRdb's copy, which holds only in-frame ones; the method was immunoSEQ multiplex PCR. The sample consists of about 46,000 clones, about 86% of them appearing once. Sequencing was done on a sample of PBMCs or T cells enriched from blood (not recorded which). The receptors derive from a woman in her fifties or sixties who had recovered from COVID-19. The CDR3 runs from the conserved cysteine through the conserved F or W. D genes are given only for firm matches. Not every row has a clone size; where given, it reads once, few, many or a size class.

V gene	D gene	clone size	J gene	CDR3 DNA	CDR3 protein
TRBV15	TRBD2	.	TRBJ2-5	TGTGCCACCAGCAGAGCCGGACTAGCGGAAGAGACCCAGTACTTC	CATSRAGLAEETQYF
TRBV5-4	.	.	TRBJ1-1	TGTGCCAGCAGCCGAGGGGGTTTGGGGGCACGGTCTGAAGCTTTCTTT	CASSRGGLGARSEAFF
TRBV2	.	.	TRBJ2-7	TGTGCCAGCAGCCCCCAGGGGACCCCCGGAGAGCAGTACTTC	CASSPQGTPGEQYF
TRBV3-1/TRBV3-2	.	.	TRBJ1-1	TGTGCCAGCAGCCAGGCAATCGGGATACCGTCCGAAGCTTTCTTT	CASSQAIGIPSEAFF
TRBV19	TRBD1	once	TRBJ2-7	TGTGCCAGTAGTGTCCCGGGACAGGGGTACTACGAGCAGTACTTC	CASSVPGQGYYEQYF
TRBV4-1	.	.	TRBJ1-4	TGCGCCAGCAGCCCCCGGGAACAGGGAGTTGAAAAACTGTTTTTT	CASSPREQGVEKLFF
TRBV6-5	.	.	TRBJ1-4	TGTGCCAGCAGGATAGCCAATACTGAAAAACTGTTTTTT	CASRIANTEKLFF
TRBV6-5	TRBD2	.	TRBJ2-7	TGTGCCAGCAGTTATCAGCGGGAGAGCTCCTACGAGCAGTACTTC	CASSYQRESSYEQYF
TRBV11-2	.	.	TRBJ2-2	TGTGCCAGCAGCCCGGTCCTAGGGAGCACCGGGGAGCTGTTTTTT	CASSPVLGSTGELFF
TRBV6-5	TRBD1	.	TRBJ1-2	TGTGCCAGCAGTTCCCGGACAGGGGGCTTCACTGGCTACACCTTC	CASSSRTGGFTGYTF
TRBV6-5	.	few	TRBJ2-7	TGTGCCAGCAGACAAAGTTCGGGGGTAGAGCAGTACTTC	CASRQSSGVEQYF
TRBV4-3	TRBD2	once	TRBJ2-5	TGCGCCAGCAGCCAAGATTTGGGGACTAGCGGGGGGGAAGAGACCCAGTACTTC	CASSQDLGTSGGEETQYF
TRBV4-2	.	.	TRBJ2-3	TGTGCCAGCAGCCAAAGACAGGATGGGAACACAGATACGCAGTATTTT	CASSQRQDGNTDTQYF
TRBV28	.	.	TRBJ2-4	TGTGCCAGCAGGCGGGGTGGAGAAAACATTCAGTACTTC	CASRRGGENIQYF
TRBV28	.	.	TRBJ1-6	TGTGCCAGCACGCCAGACCCCATCAGGGCTTATAATTCACCCCTCCACTTT	CASTPDPIRAYNSPLHF
TRBV20-1	.	.	TRBJ1-1	TGCAGTGCTAGTGAAGGACTTTTAAACACTGAAGCTTTCTTT	CSASEGLLNTEAFF
TRBV29-1	.	.	TRBJ1-5	TGCAGCGTCGGGACTTTAGTATGTGGGTATCAGCCCCAGCATTTT	CSVGTLVCGYQPQHF
TRBV4-3	TRBD2	once	TRBJ2-7	TGCGCCAGCAGCCAGACTAGCGGCCAGGGCGAGCAGTACTTC	CASSQTSGQGEQYF
TRBV7-2	TRBD1	.	TRBJ1-3	TGTGCCAGCAGCTTAGAGGGGGCGGGAGGAAACACCATATATTTT	CASSLEGAGGNTIYF
TRBV5-4	.	.	TRBJ1-2	TGTGCCAGCAGCTTGGGGCCCGGAGAGGGCTACACCTTC	CASSLGPGEGYTF
TRBV7-2	TRBD1	.	TRBJ1-3	TGTGCCAGCAGCGTTGACAGGGGACGAAACACCATATATTTT	CASSVDRGRNTIYF
TRBV19	TRBD1	.	TRBJ1-2	TGTGCCAGTAAGAGGACAGGGCAGATCGAGGATGGCTACACCTTC	CASKRTGQIEDGYTF
TRBV4-1	.	.	TRBJ2-2	TGCGCCAGCAGCCAAGTCCAAACGGGGGTGGCCGGGGAGCTGTTTTTT	CASSQVQTGVAGELFF
TRBV19	.	.	TRBJ1-5	TGTGCCAGTAGTATAGGCCAGGGGAATGATCAGCCCCAGCATTTT	CASSIGQGNDQPQHF
TRBV3-1/TRBV3-2	TRBD1	.	TRBJ1-6	TGTGCCAGCAGGAGGGACAGCCATAATTCACCCCTCCACTTT	CASRRDSHNSPLHF
TRBV10-1	TRBD2	.	TRBJ2-1	TGCGCCAGCAGTGAGAGCGGGGGACCATACAATGAGCAGTTCTTC	CASSESGGPYNEQFF
TRBV20-1	TRBD1	.	TRBJ2-1	TGCAGTGCTGAAGACAGGGGCGAGTTCTTC	CSAEDRGEFF
TRBV7-3	TRBD2	.	TRBJ2-1	TGTGCCAGCAGCTCAAGCGGGGCCTCCTACAATGAGCAGTTCTTC	CASSSSGASYNEQFF
TRBV19	TRBD1	.	TRBJ2-3	TGTGCCAGTAGTAGGAGGGACAGGGTGGGAGCAGATACGCAGTATTTT	CASSRRDRVGADTQYF
TRBV5-1	TRBD2	.	TRBJ2-7	TGCGCCAGCAGCTTGCGCGTCGGGGGGAACTCCTACGAGCAGTACTTC	CASSLRVGGNSYEQYF
TRBV6-5	TRBD1	.	TRBJ1-5	TGTGCCAGCAGTTTGTCGGGACAGGGCAATCAGCCCCAGCATTTT	CASSLSGQGNQPQHF
TRBV21-1	.	.	TRBJ2-1	TGTGCCAGCAGCAAAGGGGCAGGGAGGGCCTTGGATGAGCAGTTCTTC	CASSKGAGRALDEQFF
TRBV5-1	TRBD1	.	TRBJ2-5	TGCGCCAGCAGCTTGGGACAGGGGGCAGGGGAGACCCAGTACTTC	CASSLGQGAGETQYF
TRBV6-5	TRBD1	.	TRBJ2-1	TGTGCCAGCAGAACAGGGGGTGGGGATGAGCAGTTCTTC	CASRTGGGDEQFF
TRBV5-4	TRBD2	.	TRBJ2-3	TGTGCCAGCAGCCGCTCTAGCGGGGGGGCAGATACGCAGTATTTT	CASSRSSGGADTQYF
TRBV7-2	.	.	TRBJ2-6	TGTGCCAGCAGCTTAACAGGAAACCCCTCTGGGGCCAACGTCCTGACTTTC	CASSLTGNPSGANVLTF
TRBV28	.	few	TRBJ2-7	TGTGCCAGCAGCATTATAGCCCTCCAAGCCTACGAGCAGTACTTC	CASSIIALQAYEQYF
TRBV7-2	TRBD2	.	TRBJ2-1	TGTGCCAGCAGCTTGCGGGAGTTCTACAATGAGCAGTTCTTC	CASSLREFYNEQFF
TRBV4-3	.	.	TRBJ1-5	TGCGCCAGCAGCCAAGCCGGTGGTCAGCCCCAGCATTTT	CASSQAGGQPQHF
TRBV2	TRBD2	.	TRBJ2-3	TGTGCCAGCAGTGCGCAGCGGGAGTCAGATACGCAGTATTTT	CASSAQRESDTQYF
TRBV7-2	TRBD1	.	TRBJ1-5	TGTGCCAGCAGCTCCCAGGGGGATCAGCCCCAGCATTTT	CASSSQGDQPQHF
TRBV11-2	.	once	TRBJ2-7	TGTGCCAGCAGCCCGGAGCCATCGGCACGGGAGCAGTACTTC	CASSPEPSAREQYF
TRBV5-1	.	.	TRBJ2-5	TGCGCCAGCAGCTTGACTTCGACCGGGGAGACCCAGTACTTC	CASSLTSTGETQYF
TRBV5-6	TRBD1	.	TRBJ2-1	TGTGCCAGCAGCTTAGGCTCAATCAGGGGGCATGAGCAGTTCTTC	CASSLGSIRGHEQFF
TRBV5-4	.	few	TRBJ1-3	TGTGCCAGCAGGAATTCGGCTGGAAACACCATATATTTT	CASRNSAGNTIYF